Below are 28 T cell receptor beta chains sequenced from a single sample in a study of T cells in women clearing cervical HPV infection. The protocol was immunoSEQ multiplex PCR, while the TCRdb copy is restricted to in-frame clones and leaves out a portion. Its listing shows some 46,000 clones. The sequencing sample was made of blood buffy coat. The receptors come from a woman between 18 and 70 years old with a cervical HPV16 infection that either progressed to CIN3+ or cleared (not recorded which).

In the case of this clone: Read data end 3 residues before the CDR3 end; the end is taken from the germline J gene. The chain recombines TRBV19 with TRBJ1-1, with TRBD1 identical over 7 bases. CDR1 and CDR2 (germline): LNHDA, SQIVND (reference sequence). V lost 5 bases, J lost 0 bases, and 12 bases stayed unmatched. The CDR3 length is 17 residues. The CDR3 loop is CASSLFGTVLMNTEAFF. The CDR3 DNA, read in part, is TGTGCCAGTAGTCTGTTCGGGACAGTATTAATGAACACTGAA.

Comment on this clone: The CDR3 goes on 3 residues after the read ends, and that part is filled in from the germline J gene. The chain couples TRBV7-9 to TRBJ2-3; 12 positions match TRBD2. Losses at the gene ends were 7 bases for V and 7 bases for J; bases not matched to a gene: 6. There are 14 residues in the CDR3. Germline V CDR1 and CDR2: SEHNR, FQNEAQ (reference sequence). The sequenced part of the CDR3 DNA is TGTGCCAGCACCCGGACTAGCGGGATCAATACG. Translated, it gives CASTRTSGINT. The full CDR3 reads CASTRTSGINTQYF. The complete variable domain, with remaining parts taken from reference TRBV7-9 and TRBJ2-3, reads DTGVSQNPRHKITKRGQNVTFRCDPISEHNRLYWYRQTLGQGPEFLTYFQNEAQLEKSRLLSDRFSAERPKGSFSTLEIQRTEQGDSAMYLCASTRTSGINTQYFGPGTRLTVL.

Regarding this clone: Sequencing ends 3 residues short of the CDR3 end; the germline J gene provides the rest. The chain links TRBV5-4 to TRBJ1-2; tentative D call: TRBD1 (6 bases). Germline assignment: CDR1 SGHNT and CDR2 YYREEE (reference sequence). There are 13 residues in the CDR3. The V and J ends lost 5 bases and 6 bases respectively, with 14 bases between them. The part of the CDR3 DNA that was read is TGTGCCAGCAGTTATTGGGGGCTAGATGGC. Its protein is CASSYWGLDG. The whole CDR3 is CASSYWGLDGYTF.

Notes on this clone: Coverage ceases 3 residues before the CDR3 finishes, and the germline J gene fills in the end. This sequence joins TRBV13 and TRBJ1-3; D perhaps matches TRBD1 (6 bases). Germline-derived CDR1 and CDR2 are PRHDT and FYEKMQ (reference sequence). CDR3 length equals 15 residues. Trimming stripped 5 bases from V and 0 bases from J, with 11 bases between. The chain's CDR3 is CASSKTGLSGNTIYF. CDR3 DNA (partial): TGTGCCAGCAGCAAGACAGGCCTCTCTGGAAACACC.

About this clone: Sequencing ends 3 residues short of the CDR3 end; the germline J gene provides the rest. The J gene is TRBJ1-2, the V gene TRBV7-9, with D tentatively TRBD1 (5 bases). CDR3 size: 13 residues. Germline assignment: CDR1 SEHNR and CDR2 FQNEAQ (reference sequence). V lost 4 bases and J lost 6, with 12 bases in between. CDR3 sequence: CASSSPDTHGYTF. Incomplete CDR3 DNA: TGTGCCAGCAGCTCTCCGGACACTCATGGC. Drawing the rest from reference TRBV7-9 and TRBJ1-2, the complete variable domain is DTGVSQNPRHKITKRGQNVTFRCDPISEHNRLYWYRQTLGQGPEFLTYFQNEAQLEKSRLLSDRFSAERPKGSFSTLEIQRTEQGDSAMYLCASSSPDTHGYTFGSGTRLTVV.

As concerns this clone: The CDR3 is cut off 3 residues early in the read; its end comes from the germline J gene. The chain is built from TRBV20-1 and TRBJ1-1, with D perhaps matching TRBD1 (5 bases). Trimming pared 6 bases from V and 1 base from J, leaving 9 bases between. Per the germline V gene, CDR1 is DFQATT and CDR2 is SNEGSKA (reference sequence). The CDR3 runs to 12 residues. CDR3: CSARGANTEAFF. The part of the CDR3 DNA that was read is TGCAGTGCAAGGGGAGCGAACACTGAA.

Comments on this clone: With the read ending 3 residues before the CDR3 end, the germline J gene is used to fill in that end. The rearrangement uses TRBV20-1 and TRBJ2-1; 8 bases match TRBD1. The V and J ends lost 6 bases and 0 bases, in that order; junction bases with no gene match: 7. Per germline, CDR1 DFQATT and CDR2 SNEGSKA (reference sequence). The CDR3 is made up of 15 amino acids. CDR3 region: CSAQTGGGSYNEQFF. CDR3 DNA (partial): TGCAGTGCCCAAACAGGGGGTGGCTCCTACAATGAG.

Concerning this clone itself: Read sequence stops 3 residues before the CDR3 end, and the germline J gene provides the missing end. The chain links TRBV30 to TRBJ2-3; 9 bases fit TRBD1. From germline, CDR1 is GTSNPN and CDR2 SVGIG (reference sequence). This CDR3 contains 14 residues. This CDR3 reads CAWGGQGGSQPQYF. The DNA read from the CDR3 is TGTGCCTGGGGGGGACAGGGAGGGAGTCAGCCG. The variable domain in full, completed from reference TRBV30 and TRBJ2-3, reads SQTIHQWPATLVQPVGSPLSLECTVEGTSNPNLYWYRQAAGRGLQLLFYSVGIGQISSEVPQNLSASRPQDRQFILSSKKLLLSDSGFYLCAWGGQGGSQPQYFGPGTRLTVL.

With regard to this clone: Coverage ceases 3 residues before the CDR3 finishes, and the germline J gene fills in the end. The chain has TRBV19 and TRBJ1-2; 8 bases are a match to TRBD1. Germline trimming cut 4 bases from V and 7 bases from J; bases unmatched to any gene: 5. Germline V gene lookup returns CDR1 LNHDA and CDR2 SQIVND (reference sequence). The CDR3 loop spans 13 amino acids. The CDR3 bases that were read are TGTGCCAGTAGTACCACAGGGGGTGGTGGC. It yields the protein CASSTTGGGG. The full CDR3 sequence reads CASSTTGGGGYTF.

Concerning this clone: The read ends 3 residues early relative to the CDR3; the germline J gene fills the gap. This chain links TRBV7-2 with TRBJ1-4, with 8 bases lining up with TRBD1. The CDR3 is 15 residues long. Per the germline V gene, CDR1 is SGHTA and CDR2 is FQGNSA. Partial CDR3 DNA: TGTGCCAGCAGCTTTGGGACAGGACATAATTCACCA. It codes for CASSFGTGHNSP. The full CDR3 protein is CASSFGTGHNSPLFF.

A remark on this clone: The missing CDR3 end, 3 residues past where the read stops, is filled in from the germline J gene. This chain connects TRBV7-6 to TRBJ2-1; D is perhaps TRBD1 (6 bases). This CDR3 comprises 14 residues. V was shortened by 5 bases and J by 2 bases, with 10 bases between the two germline ends. The V gene's germline CDR1 is SGHVS and CDR2 FNYEAQ. CDR3 bases read: TGTGCCAGCAGCCATGGACAGCCCTACAATGAG. As protein: CASSHGQPYNE. The full CDR3 sequence reads CASSHGQPYNEQFF.

In the case of this clone: The read comes to an end 3 residues before the CDR3 does, leaving the germline J gene to fill in the end. J is TRBJ1-4 and V is TRBV5-6, with D hard to call. Trimming cost V 1 base and J 6 bases, with 13 bases left between them. The length of the CDR3 is 15 residues. Germline CDR1 is SGHDT and CDR2 is YYEEEE. The CDR3 spells CASSLTAGGYEKLFF. CDR3 bases read: TGTGCCAGCAGCTTGACCGCAGGAGGGTATGAAAAA.

Notes on this clone: At one boundary the junction diverges from the germline segment, which might be a read error. Read data end 3 residues before the CDR3 end; the end is taken from the germline J gene. The chain recombines TRBV13 with TRBJ2-7; 11 bases are a match to TRBD2. There are 17 residues in the CDR3. Germline CDR1 PRHDT, CDR2 FYEKMQ (reference sequence). CDR3 sequence reads: CASSLGTSGFSPYEQYF. The sequenced part of the CDR3 DNA is TGTGCCAGCAGCCTAGGGACTAGCGGTTTCTCCCCCTACGAG.

CDR3 DNA, as far as it was read: TGTGCCACCCGACAGGGCGAACGA. Its protein is CATRQGER. The CDR3 in its entirety is CATRQGERAFF. The rearrangement joins TRBV10-3 to TRBJ1-1, with TRBD1 matching 7 bases. The read terminates 3 residues before the CDR3 end, so the remaining end is supplied by the germline J gene. This CDR3 comprises 11 residues. In germline, CDR1 is ENHRY, CDR2 SYGVKD.

As regards this clone: The read falls 3 residues short of the CDR3 end, and the missing part is taken from the germline J gene. This chain uses TRBV6-1 with TRBJ1-1, with 8 positions matching TRBD1. V lost 4 bases, J lost 6 bases, and 4 bases stayed unmatched. CDR3 length: 13 residues. CDR1 and CDR2 from the germline V gene are MNHNS and SASEGT. CDR3 bases read: TGTGCCAGCAGTGCGGACAGGGTAGCTGAA. Translation gives CASSADRVAE. The full CDR3 is CASSADRVAEAFF.

Concerning this clone: Read coverage stops 3 residues before the CDR3 terminus; the germline J gene supplies the remainder. The chain combines TRBV5-1 with TRBJ1-1, with 8 bases aligning to TRBD1. This CDR3 is built from 13 residues. The junction had 2 bases not matched to a gene; V was cut back by 4 bases and J by 3 bases. The germline CDR1 and CDR2 sequences are SGHRS and YFSETQ. Here the CDR3 reads CASSQDRDTEAFF. The CDR3 bases that were read are TGCGCCAGCAGCCAGGACAGGGACACTGAA. The whole variable domain, filled in from reference TRBV5-1 and TRBJ1-1, reads KAGVTQTPRYLIKTRGQQVTLSCSPISGHRSVSWYQQTPGQGLQFLFEYFSETQRNKGNFPGRFSGRQFSNSRSEMNVSTLELGDSALYLCASSQDRDTEAFFGQGTRLTVV.

Worth noting for this clone: The read stops 3 residues short of the end of the CDR3; the missing end is completed from the germline J gene. The rearrangement joins TRBV11-2 to TRBJ2-2; 8 bases match TRBD2. Germline CDR1 is SGHAT and CDR2 is FQNNGV. This CDR3 contains 15 residues. The junction had 9 bases not matched to a gene; V was cut back by 5 bases and J by 7 bases. CDR3 DNA (partial): TGTGCCAGCAGCCGGGGGGGAGTCAGGATCGGGGAG. Protein: CASSRGGVRIGE. In full, the CDR3 reads CASSRGGVRIGELFF. The entire variable domain, with the rest obtained from reference TRBV11-2 and TRBJ2-2, is as follows: EAGVAQSPRYKIIEKRQSVAFWCNPISGHATLYWYQQILGQGPKLLIQFQNNGVVDDSQLPKDRFSAERLKGVDSTLKIQPAKLEDSAVYLCASSRGGVRIGELFFGEGSRLTVL.

Notes on this clone: The read ends 3 residues shy of where the CDR3 ends; the end is completed using the germline J gene. The sample has other DNA sequences that encode this CDR3 too. The chain recombines TRBV7-3 with TRBJ2-3; 8 nucleotides align to TRBD2. The CDR3 length is 13 residues. The germline V gene has CDR1 SGHTA and CDR2 FQGTGA. After removal of 4 bases from V and 4 bases from J, the junction contained 1 base not matched to a gene. The CDR3 here is CASSSGGADTQYF. CDR3 bases read: TGTGCCAGCAGCTCCGGGGGGGCAGATACG.

Concerning this clone itself: The CDR3 goes on 3 residues after the read ends, and that part is filled in from the germline J gene. The chain uses TRBV7-9 and TRBJ1-2; no reliable D call. CDR1 and CDR2 (germline): SEHNR, FQNEAQ (reference sequence). Trimming took off 3 bases at V and 6 bases at J, with 5 bases between the two ends. The CDR3 length is 11 residues. This chain's CDR3 is CASSFGDGYTF. The CDR3 DNA, read in part, is TGTGCCAGCAGCTTCGGTGATGGC.

The covered CDR3 bases are TGTGCTAGTGGTTCCTTTAGCGGGATCAGGGATGAG. Its protein product is CASGSFSGIRDE. The CDR3 as a whole reads CASGSFSGIRDEQFF. The chain carries TRBV12-5 and TRBJ2-1, with 8 bases identical to TRBD2. Sequencing ends 3 residues short of the CDR3 end; the germline J gene provides the rest. Germline-derived CDR1 and CDR2 are LGHNT and FRNRAP. J was trimmed by 8 bases and V by 4 bases; bases with no gene match: 10. CDR3 length: 15 residues.

Points on this clone: The junction does not match germline at one end; this may be a read error. The sequenced part of the CDR3 DNA is TGTGCCACTAGTACCCCCAGGGACGAG. Amino acids: CATSTPRDE. The CDR3, in full, reads CATSTPRDEQYF. The V gene is TRBV19, the J gene TRBJ2-7; TRBD1 is a possible D gene (5 bases). From the germline J gene comes the end of the CDR3, since the read stops 3 residues before it. Per the germline V gene, CDR1 is LNHDA and CDR2 is SQIVND (reference sequence). This CDR3 has 12 residues.

With regard to this clone: With the read ending 3 residues before the CDR3 end, the germline J gene is used to fill in that end. The gene calls are TRBV7-6 and TRBJ1-6; 7 nucleotides align to TRBD1. Germline V CDR1 and CDR2: SGHVS, FNYEAQ. V lost 5 bases to trimming and J lost 5 bases; unmatched junction nucleotides: 9. The CDR3 totals 16 residues. CDR3: CASSRSAGTDNSPLHF. The sequenced part of the CDR3 DNA is TGTGCCAGCAGCCGGAGTGCCGGGACAGATAATTCACCC.

Worth noting for this clone: The missing CDR3 end, 3 residues past where the read stops, is filled in from the germline J gene. This sequence joins TRBV2 and TRBJ2-3; D uncertain. CDR1 and CDR2 from the germline V gene are SNHLY and FYNNEI. This CDR3 contains 13 residues. CDR3 region: CASTQFSNQPQYF. The sequenced part of the CDR3 DNA is TGTGCCAGCACCCAGTTTAGCAATCAGCCG.

Details on this clone: The CDR3 end is not reached by the read, which stops 3 residues before it; the germline J gene fills it in. The chain is built from TRBV6-2 or TRBV6-3 and TRBJ2-7; D may match TRBD1 or TRBD2 (5 bases each). The germline V gene encodes CDR1 MNHEY and CDR2 SVGEGT. The CDR3 length is 12 residues. Trimming pared 9 bases from V and 0 bases from J, leaving 9 bases between. CDR3 region: CASEGLSYEQYF. Incomplete CDR3 DNA: TGTGCCAGTGAGGGGCTCTCCTACGAG.

Worth noting for this clone: The read gets to within 3 residues of the CDR3 end, and the germline J gene fills in the rest. The chain couples TRBV18 to TRBJ1-1, with TRBD1 as a possible D gene (5 bases). The CDR3 runs 13 residues. From germline, CDR1 is KGHSH and CDR2 LQKENI. The CDR3 spells CASSPATEETAFF. The CDR3 DNA, read in part, is TGTGCCAGCTCACCGGCGACAGAAGAGACA.

A remark on this clone: The read ends 3 residues before the CDR3 terminus; that terminus is restored from the germline J gene. The chain employs TRBV7-2 and TRBJ1-2; possibly TRBD1 for D (5 bases). V lost 4 bases, J lost 3 bases, and 9 bases lay in between. Germline V gives CDR1 SGHTA, CDR2 FQGNSA. CDR3 length: 13 amino acids. CDR3 in amino acids: CASSSRAHYGYTF. The sequenced CDR3 bases are TGTGCCAGCAGCTCCAGGGCCCACTATGGC.

Note on this clone: The read halts 3 residues ahead of the CDR3 end, with the missing end drawn from the germline J gene. This chain uses TRBV7-2 with TRBJ2-3, with a possible D match to TRBD2 (5 bases). The CDR3 is made up of 15 amino acids. Looked up from germline, CDR1 is SGHTA and CDR2 is FQGNSA. With 7 bases removed from V and 5 bases from J, the gap between germline ends came to 19 bases. The CDR3 sequence is CASTLSGGFGDTQYF. Incomplete CDR3 DNA: TGTGCCAGCACCCTCAGTGGCGGGTTTGGAGATACG.

As regards this clone: The read finishes 3 residues shy of the CDR3 end, and the germline J gene is used to complete it. V gene TRBV7-2 combines with J gene TRBJ2-7; D is possibly TRBD2 (6 bases). V lost 5 bases and J 1 base, leaving 15 bases between the germline ends. Germline V gene data show CDR1 as SGHTA and CDR2 as FQGNSA. This CDR3 comprises 15 residues. CDR3 in amino acids: CASSPTSAISYEQYF. The part of the CDR3 DNA that was read is TGTGCCAGCAGCCCGACTAGTGCAATTTCCTACGAG.